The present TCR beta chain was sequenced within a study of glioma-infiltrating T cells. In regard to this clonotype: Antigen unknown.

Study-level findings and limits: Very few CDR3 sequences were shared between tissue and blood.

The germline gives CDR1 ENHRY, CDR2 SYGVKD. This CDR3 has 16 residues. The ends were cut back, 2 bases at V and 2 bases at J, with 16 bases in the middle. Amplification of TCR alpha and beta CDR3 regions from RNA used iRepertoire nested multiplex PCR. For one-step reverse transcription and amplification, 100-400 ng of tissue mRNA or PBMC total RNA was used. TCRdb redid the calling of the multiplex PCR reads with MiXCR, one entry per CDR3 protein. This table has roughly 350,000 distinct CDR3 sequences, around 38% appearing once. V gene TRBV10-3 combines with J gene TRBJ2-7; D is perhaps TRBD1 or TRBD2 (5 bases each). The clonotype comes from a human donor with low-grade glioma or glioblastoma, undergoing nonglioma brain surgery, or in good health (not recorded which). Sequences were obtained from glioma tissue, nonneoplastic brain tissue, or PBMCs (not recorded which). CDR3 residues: CAISEPRDGGPYEQYF. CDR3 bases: TGTGCCATCAGTGAGCCCCGGGACGGAGGCCCCTACGAGCAGTACTTC.